This is a list of T cell receptor beta chains from one sample in a study of blood T cell repertoires in COVID-19. Method: immunoSEQ multiplex PCR; TCRdb's copy keeps in-frame clones and lacks some. The sample contains about 180,000 clones, 80% to 85% of which appear only once. Sequencing used peripheral blood. These receptors originate from a woman between 65 and 79 years old with COVID-19, enrolled during active disease. The CDR3 runs from the conserved cysteine through the conserved F or W. D genes are given only for firm matches. Part of the rows lack a size; the others show once, few, many or a class for expanded clones.

length	D	V	size	J	DNA	CDR3
14	.	TRBV24-1	.	TRBJ1-5	TGTGCCACCAGGGGTTCTGGGGGCGATCAGCCCCAGCATTTT	CATRGSGGDQPQHF
15	.	TRBV27	.	TRBJ2-1	TGTGCCAGCGTTCCGCGATTTTCCTCCTACAATGAGCAGTTCTTC	CASVPRFSSYNEQFF
14	.	TRBV7-2	.	TRBJ1-1	TGTGCCAGCACCTTAGGACTCATGAACACTGAAGCTTTCTTT	CASTLGLMNTEAFF
15	TRBD1	TRBV4-2	.	TRBJ1-5	TGTGCCAGCAGCCAAGGGACAGGGGGCGGACAGCCCCAGCATTTT	CASSQGTGGGQPQHF
15	TRBD1	TRBV5-4	.	TRBJ2-1	TGTGCCAGCAGCTTTAGGACAGGGGGGACCGATGAGCAGTTCTTC	CASSFRTGGTDEQFF
15	.	TRBV5-1	.	TRBJ2-1	TGCGCCAGCAGCTTGTACAGCGGAGGCTACAATGAGCAGTTCTTC	CASSLYSGGYNEQFF
13	.	TRBV12-3/TRBV12-4	.	TRBJ2-2	TGTGCCAGCAGTTTGCGTGACACCGGGGAGCTGTTTTTT	CASSLRDTGELFF
12	.	TRBV21-1	.	TRBJ2-3	TGTGCCAGCAGCAAAGTAACAGATACGCAGTATTTT	CASSKVTDTQYF
16	TRBD1	TRBV28	.	TRBJ1-2	TGTGCCAGCAGTGCTGACGTACGGCAGGGGGCGGGAGGCTACACCTTC	CASSADVRQGAGGYTF
15	TRBD2	TRBV19	once	TRBJ2-5	TGTGCCAGTAGTATGGCGGGAGAAGGTCGGGAGACCCAGTACTTC	CASSMAGEGRETQYF
14	.	TRBV28	.	TRBJ1-5	TGTGCCACCCACTCTACCCTAACTAATCAGCCCCAGCATTTT	CATHSTLTNQPQHF
13	.	TRBV1	once	TRBJ2-3	TGCACCAAACTAGCGGAGGTGTCAGATACGCAGTATTTT	CTKLAEVSDTQYF
16	TRBD2	TRBV6-5	.	TRBJ2-7	TGTGCCAGCAGTTTCGGGACTAGCGGATCTACCTACGAGCAGTACTTC	CASSFGTSGSTYEQYF
14	TRBD2	TRBV7-2	.	TRBJ2-2	TGTGCCAGCAGCTTAAGCACCGGGGGGGTGGAGCTGTTTTTT	CASSLSTGGVELFF
15	TRBD2	TRBV7-9	.	TRBJ2-3	TGTGCCAGCACCCTGGGAGGGGCGGGCACAGATACGCAGTATTTT	CASTLGGAGTDTQYF
14	TRBD2	TRBV29-1	.	TRBJ2-1	TGCAGCGTAGCCGGGACTAGCCCCTACAATGAGCAGTTCTTC	CSVAGTSPYNEQFF
12	.	TRBV29-1	.	TRBJ1-6	TGCAGCGTTGCGGAGGGTGGGTCACCCCTCCACTTT	CSVAEGGSPLHF
15	TRBD1	TRBV5-1	.	TRBJ2-1	TGCGCCAGCAGCCTTACAGGGGGCTTAGTTCATGAGCAGTTCTTC	CASSLTGGLVHEQFF
13	TRBD2	TRBV29-1	.	TRBJ2-1	TGCAGCGCCCGGACTAGCGGGAGCCATGAGCAGTTCTTC	CSARTSGSHEQFF
15	.	TRBV11-2	.	TRBJ2-5	TGTGCCAGCAGCCGGGGGACAGTCAAATTGGAGACCCAGTACTTC	CASSRGTVKLETQYF
12	TRBD1	TRBV30	.	TRBJ1-2	TGTGCCTCGCTTCAGGGGGAGACTGGCTACACCTTC	CASLQGETGYTF
12	.	TRBV27	.	TRBJ2-7	TGTGCCAGCAGTCCCTTTGCCTACGAGCAGTACTTC	CASSPFAYEQYF
16	TRBD1	TRBV29-1	once	TRBJ1-1	TGCAGCGGAACAGGGGGGAAAGCTGTTACCGTCACTGAAGCTTTCTTT	CSGTGGKAVTVTEAFF
15	.	TRBV19	.	TRBJ2-7	TGTGCCAGTAGTATCTCCCCAGGGCCTACCTACGAGCAGTACTTC	CASSISPGPTYEQYF
14	.	TRBV3-1/TRBV3-2	.	TRBJ2-3	TGTGCCAGCAGCGGGCACCTATGGGCGGATACGCAGTATTTT	CASSGHLWADTQYF
19	TRBD2	TRBV2	few	TRBJ2-1	TGTGCCAGCACCTTCAAAGGCGGGGGGGCTTTAACCCGGGGCAATGAGCAGTTCTTC	CASTFKGGGALTRGNEQFF
16	.	TRBV28	.	TRBJ1-5	TGTGCCAGCAGCCTTGGGGGGGCCAGTAGTTATCAGCCCCAGCATTTT	CASSLGGASSYQPQHF
14	.	TRBV19	.	TRBJ1-2	TGTGCCAGTGCTACGAGTTGGGGAGCCTATGGCTACACCTTC	CASATSWGAYGYTF
14	TRBD1	TRBV5-6	.	TRBJ2-7	TGTGCCAGCAGAGGGACAGAGGGGTGGTACGAGCAGTACTTC	CASRGTEGWYEQYF
12	.	TRBV18	.	TRBJ1-1	TGTGCCAGCGAGACGGGGTCCGGTGAAGCTTTCTTT	CASETGSGEAFF
20	TRBD1	TRBV18	few	TRBJ1-2	TGTGCCAGCTCACTGCTAACCACGGGACGACGGGACAGGGGGATCTATGGCTACACCTTC	CASSLLTTGRRDRGIYGYTF
13	.	TRBV19	.	TRBJ1-1	TGTGCCAGTAGCAGATTAAGGGGCACTGAAGCTTTCTTT	CASSRLRGTEAFF
15	.	TRBV10-1	.	TRBJ2-3	TGCGCCAGCAGTGAGTCCAACAGATTTTCAGATACGCAGTATTTT	CASSESNRFSDTQYF
14	.	TRBV6-5	once	TRBJ1-2	TGTGCCAGCACTTTGACAGGTGAACCCTATGGCTACACCTTC	CASTLTGEPYGYTF
15	.	TRBV27	.	TRBJ1-6	TGTGCCAGCAGTCCGGGGTTATCCTATAATTCACCCCTCCACTTT	CASSPGLSYNSPLHF
17	TRBD2	TRBV4-1	once	TRBJ2-3	TGCGCCAGCAGCCAAGGGGGACCGGGACTACCCCCAGATACGCAGTATTTT	CASSQGGPGLPPDTQYF
14	TRBD2	TRBV10-2	.	TRBJ2-7	TGCGCCAGCAGCCAACGACTAGCGGGAGAATTGCAGTACTTC	CASSQRLAGELQYF
13	.	TRBV10-3	once	TRBJ2-3	TGTGCCACCGTCGGTGAGAAAAGAGATACGCAGTATTTT	CATVGEKRDTQYF
16	.	TRBV7-9	few	TRBJ1-1	TGTGCCAGCAGCCCGGGGAGGGGGTCCATGAACACTGAAGCTTTCTTT	CASSPGRGSMNTEAFF
16	TRBD2	TRBV10-3	.	TRBJ2-3	TGTGCCATCAGCGGGACTAGCGGGCCCTACACAGATACGCAGTATTTT	CAISGTSGPYTDTQYF
17	TRBD2	TRBV19	.	TRBJ2-1	TGTGCCAGCGCCGACATGGGCGGGAGGGGGAAACTCAATGAGCAGTTCTTC	CASADMGGRGKLNEQFF
15	TRBD2	TRBV5-4	.	TRBJ2-5	TGTGCCAGCAGTTCGACTAGCGGTGGCCAAGAGACCCAGTACTTC	CASSSTSGGQETQYF
15	.	TRBV4-1	.	TRBJ2-5	TGCGCCAGCAGCCAAGAAGAGCGGGCGCAAGAGACCCAGTACTTC	CASSQEERAQETQYF
18	.	TRBV4-3	once	TRBJ1-5	TGCGCCAGCAGCCAAGAACCCCTAACAGTTACGAGCAATCAGCCCCAGCATTTT	CASSQEPLTVTSNQPQHF
15	.	TRBV30	many	TRBJ1-4	TGTGCCTGGGCCCCCTTATTCGCAACTAATGAAAAACTGTTTTTT	CAWAPLFATNEKLFF
13	.	TRBV11-3	.	TRBJ1-1	TGTGCCAGCAGCTTTGCCAGGAACACTGAAGCTTTCTTT	CASSFARNTEAFF
16	TRBD1	TRBV28	.	TRBJ1-3	TGTGCCAGCAGTGCTGCAGGGGGGATCTCTGGAAACACCATATATTTT	CASSAAGGISGNTIYF
15	.	TRBV4-3	.	TRBJ2-1	TGCGCCAGCAGCCAAGAAACCGGGTACTACAATGAGCAGTTCTTC	CASSQETGYYNEQFF
16	TRBD2	TRBV4-3	few	TRBJ2-7	TGCGCCAGCAGCAATGGACTAGCGGGACCTGGCTACGAGCAGTACTTC	CASSNGLAGPGYEQYF
16	TRBD2	TRBV2	.	TRBJ2-2	TGTGCCAGCCGTTCCGGGACTAGCGGGAATTCCGGGGAGCTGTTTTTT	CASRSGTSGNSGELFF
17	TRBD2	TRBV6-2/TRBV6-3	.	TRBJ2-7	TGTGCCAGCAGTTACACGGGGTCGGCGGGAGGCGTAAACGAGCAGTACTTC	CASSYTGSAGGVNEQYF